These T cell receptor beta chains were read from a single sample in a study of blood T cells in healthy people across ages. TCRdb passed the 5' RACE reads through MiXCR, listing each CDR3 protein once. The sample includes more than 1.4 million distinct CDR3 sequences, approximately 40% of them seen just once. The sequenced sample was blood. All receptors derive from a woman in her late teens or twenties in good health. Each CDR3 is given with its conserved first and last residue. The D gene is left open where the match is weak. Rows give clone size only sometimes, using once, few, many, or a class for an expanded clone.

J gene	clone size	D gene	V gene	CDR3 DNA	CDR3 protein
TRBJ2-7	-	-	TRBV28	TGTGCCAGCAGTCCCACCTCGGCACAGCCGGGGGAGCAGTACTTC	CASSPTSAQPGEQYF
TRBJ2-1	few	TRBD2	TRBV24-1	TGTGCCACCAGTGATTTAGGGCAGGGAGGGAATGAGCAGTTCTTC	CATSDLGQGGNEQFF
TRBJ2-5	few	-	TRBV12-3/TRBV12-4	TGTGCCAGCAGGCGCGGGACCACAGAGACCCAGTACTTC	CASRRGTTETQYF
TRBJ2-7	-	TRBD1	TRBV2	TGTGCCAGGACAAACCCGGGACAGAACTACGAGCAGTACTTC	CARTNPGQNYEQYF
TRBJ2-2	-	-	TRBV5-1	TGCGCCAGCAACTCGGGACTCCCCCCCGCGACCGGGGAGCTGTTTTTT	CASNSGLPPATGELFF
TRBJ2-7	-	-	TRBV11-2	TGTGCCAGCAGCCTCGGGTTCAGTGGCTCCTACGAGCAGTACTTC	CASSLGFSGSYEQYF
TRBJ1-2	-	TRBD1	TRBV28	TGTGCCAGCAGTTACGGACAGGCCAACTATGGCTACACCTTC	CASSYGQANYGYTF
TRBJ2-7	-	-	TRBV27	TGTGCCAGCAGTTTGAGGGATCCCCCCTACGAGCAGTACTTC	CASSLRDPPYEQYF
TRBJ2-5	few	TRBD1	TRBV12-3/TRBV12-4	TGTGCCAGTCTAACAGGGGTAGAGACCCAGTACTTC	CASLTGVETQYF
TRBJ2-3	few	TRBD1	TRBV29-1	TGCAGCGTGTCCGGGACAGGGGGCATAGGAGATACGCAGTATTTT	CSVSGTGGIGDTQYF
TRBJ1-2	few	-	TRBV27	TGTGCCAGCAGTTCCCGTGGGAGGGCGGGCTACACCTTC	CASSSRGRAGYTF
TRBJ1-5	-	TRBD1	TRBV7-8	TGTGCCAGCAGCTCCGCCGTTAAGGGGGCGCGTCACGGCCAGCCCCAGCATTTT	CASSSAVKGARHGQPQHF
TRBJ2-7	-	-	TRBV13	TGTGCCAGCAGTGACGCGGACGACATCTACGAGCAGTACTTC	CASSDADDIYEQYF
TRBJ1-2	-	-	TRBV12-3/TRBV12-4	TGTGCCAGCCGGCGGGATGTGCGGGATGGCTACACCTTC	CASRRDVRDGYTF
TRBJ2-7	many	-	TRBV3-1	TGTGCCAGCAGCCAAGACAGGGTACTTTACGAGCAGTACTTC	CASSQDRVLYEQYF
TRBJ1-2	-	-	TRBV3-1	TGTGCCAGCAGCCCCGAGGGGGGGCGGAACTATGGCTACACCTTC	CASSPEGGRNYGYTF
TRBJ2-3	few	TRBD2	TRBV9	TGTGCCAGCAGCGCCCGACTAGCGGGAGAGAGTAATACGCAGTATTTT	CASSARLAGESNTQYF
TRBJ2-7	few	TRBD1	TRBV20-1	TGCAGTGCTCCCCGGGACAGCACCTACGAGCAGTACTTC	CSAPRDSTYEQYF
TRBJ1-2	-	TRBD1	TRBV6-1	TGTGCCAGCAGGATAAGGACAGGGATTGACTATGGCTACACCTTC	CASRIRTGIDYGYTF
TRBJ2-3	-	TRBD2	TRBV3-1	TGTGCCAGCAGCCCCCGACTAGCGGGAGCGGGGGTCACAGATACGCAGTATTTT	CASSPRLAGAGVTDTQYF
TRBJ2-1	-	TRBD2	TRBV6-5	TGTGCCAGCAGCCCCGCGACTAGCGGGAACGGTGAGCAGTTCTTC	CASSPATSGNGEQFF
TRBJ1-1	few	-	TRBV20-1	TGCAGTGCTAGAGATAGCAAGAACACTGAAGCTTTCTTT	CSARDSKNTEAFF
TRBJ2-7	-	-	TRBV5-1	TGCGCCAGCAGCGTAGCGGTATACAATGAGCAGTACTTC	CASSVAVYNEQYF
TRBJ1-1	few	-	TRBV10-3	TGTGCCATCAGTGAGTCGGTGGAGGGTCGGGCTTTCTTT	CAISESVEGRAFF
TRBJ2-7	many	-	TRBV12-3/TRBV12-4	TGCGCCAGCAGCCTCCGGGTTAGCTCCTACGAGCAGTACTTC	CASSLRVSSYEQYF
TRBJ2-3	few	-	TRBV16	TGTGCCAGCAGCCAACGACAGTCCGTCACAGATACGCAGTATTTT	CASSQRQSVTDTQYF
TRBJ2-7	-	TRBD1	TRBV10-3	TGTGCCACCCGGACAGGGGACACGATAGTCTACGAGCAGTACTTC	CATRTGDTIVYEQYF
TRBJ2-3	few	-	TRBV5-6	TGTGCCAGCAGCCGCGCTAGCGCAAGCACAGATACGCAGTATTTT	CASSRASASTDTQYF
TRBJ2-1	few	-	TRBV29-1	TGCAGCGTTGAAGGGCCCGGGGGCTTTGAGCAGTTCTTC	CSVEGPGGFEQFF
TRBJ1-1	-	TRBD1	TRBV27	TGTGCCAGCAAGACAGGGGGCACTGAAGCTTTCTTT	CASKTGGTEAFF
TRBJ2-7	-	TRBD1	TRBV20-1	TGCAGTGGTAGAGCGGACAGGGTCAGCTCCTACGAGCAGTACTTC	CSGRADRVSSYEQYF
TRBJ2-7	-	-	TRBV29-1	TGCAGCGTAATCCGGGACGGACCCTACGAGCAGTACTTC	CSVIRDGPYEQYF
TRBJ2-1	-	-	TRBV29-1	TGCAGCGCCCTCCCGGCCTCCTACAATGAGCAGTTCTTC	CSALPASYNEQFF
TRBJ1-1	-	-	TRBV20-1	TGCAGTGCTACAGGGAAGACTGAAGCTTTCTTT	CSATGKTEAFF
TRBJ2-1	many	-	TRBV4-2	TGTGCCAGCAGCCAAGATACGGGGGCCACCGTTGACAATGAGCAGTTCTTC	CASSQDTGATVDNEQFF
TRBJ2-7	many	-	TRBV4-1	TGCGCCAGCAGCCGACCCGACGGCATGTACTCCTACGAGCAGTACTTC	CASSRPDGMYSYEQYF
TRBJ2-7	-	TRBD2	TRBV6-5	TGTGCCAGCAGAAATAGCGGGGGGGCCCAGGAGCAGTACTTC	CASRNSGGAQEQYF
TRBJ2-1	-	TRBD2	TRBV2	TGTGCCAGCAGTGTTGACCGAGCCGGGGCGGGAGGATGGAATGAGCAGTTCTTC	CASSVDRAGAGGWNEQFF
TRBJ1-5	-	-	TRBV10-3	TGTGCCATCAGTGTGGGGACACCTAATAGCAATCAGCCCCAGCATTTT	CAISVGTPNSNQPQHF
TRBJ1-5	-	-	TRBV9	TGTGCCAGCAGCGTAACAGATAGCAATCAGCCCCAGCATTTT	CASSVTDSNQPQHF
TRBJ2-3	-	TRBD1	TRBV6-1	TGTGCCAGTACCCAGGGGGACACAGATACGCAGTATTTT	CASTQGDTDTQYF
TRBJ2-1	-	-	TRBV20-1	TGCAGTGCATTCACGGAGGGGGGGAGTGCCTACAATGAGCAGTTCTTC	CSAFTEGGSAYNEQFF
TRBJ2-7	few	-	TRBV10-3	TGTGCCATCAGTGAGTACAGCTCGGGGGCCTACGAGCAGTACTTC	CAISEYSSGAYEQYF
TRBJ2-7	-	TRBD2	TRBV25-1	TGTGCCAGCAGTGCGCAAGACCGGACTAGCGGGAGGAGCTACGAGCAGTACTTC	CASSAQDRTSGRSYEQYF
TRBJ1-4	few	-	TRBV4-1	TGCGCCAGCAGCCTCCTCCCCGGGGAAAAACTGTTTTTT	CASSLLPGEKLFF
TRBJ1-6	-	TRBD1	TRBV12-3/TRBV12-4	TGTGCCAGCAGTGCCGGGACAGGCCGACAGACTTATAATTCACCCCTCCACTTT	CASSAGTGRQTYNSPLHF
TRBJ2-1	few	TRBD2	TRBV10-3	TGTGCCATCAGTGCGGGACTAGCGAACAATGAGCAGTTCTTC	CAISAGLANNEQFF
TRBJ1-1	-	-	TRBV29-1	TGCAGCGTTGTCAGGCACGGCAGTGGGACTGAAGCTTTCTTT	CSVVRHGSGTEAFF
TRBJ1-2	few	-	TRBV2	TGTGCCGGCAAGGACAGCCCAAACTATGGCTACACCTTC	CAGKDSPNYGYTF
TRBJ2-7	-	TRBD2	TRBV12-3/TRBV12-4	TGTGCCAGCAGCCTAGCGGGGGCTAACTACGAGCAGTACTTC	CASSLAGANYEQYF
TRBJ1-1	few	-	TRBV29-1	TGCAGCGTTGGAGCAAACACTGAAGCTTTCTTT	CSVGANTEAFF
TRBJ2-7	-	-	TRBV20-1	TGCAGTGCTAAAAGTGCGGATTCCTACTACGAGCAGTACTTC	CSAKSADSYYEQYF